This T cell receptor beta chain was identified in a study of T cell clones after liver transplantation. General study findings and limits: Donor-reactive sequences fell more than third party-reactive ones, suggesting partial deletion.

The CDR3 is 14 amino acids. CDR1 is SGHRS and CDR2 is YFSETQ in the germline V gene. Trimming at V came to 1 base and at J to 2 bases, leaving 0 bases not matched to a gene. A note on this clone: Antigen specificity is unknown.

Profiling relied on immunoSEQ multiplex PCR, and the TCRdb table lists in-frame clones only, not all of them. Of more than 95,000 clones listed, around 86% are singletons. The specimen comprised CD4+ T cells from blood, sampled before liver transplant. This rearrangement joins TRBV5-1 to TRBJ2-7, with 10 nucleotides matching TRBD2. The TCR was taken from a human donor who received a liver transplant. Here the CDR3 reads CASSLTSGAYEQYF. In DNA form, the CDR3 reads TGCGCCAGCAGCTTGACTAGCGGGGCCTACGAGCAGTACTTC.